This T cell receptor (beta chain) was identified in a study of shared clonotypes between healthy human individuals. About this clone itself: What it binds is unknown.

The germline V gene has CDR1 SGHRS and CDR2 YFSETQ. CDR3 length: 14 residues. V was cut by 4 bases and J by 7 bases, with 14 bases left in between. A deep-level run was used for the assay. The assay was immunoSEQ multiplex PCR, and TCRdb's table has in-frame clones only and misses some. The sample has approximately 740,000 clones, almost 95% seen once; the top ten hold under 30%. CD45RO-negative, CCR7-selected cells formed the naive CD8 fraction, which excluded terminally differentiated effector memory CD45RA+ cells. Participating donors were healthy, HIV-negative adults free of recent acute infections or vaccinations. Notes on the study in general: Read depth was anticipated to influence clonotype sharing among donors. What naive subsets generally showed was a larger estimated richness than memory subsets showed.

This chain uses TRBV5-1 with TRBJ1-4; D possibly corresponds to TRBD1 (5 bases). Sequencing was performed on naive CD8+ T cells sorted from blood. This sequence originates from a man younger than 45 in good health. This CDR3 is CASSVGQGSEKLFF. DNA for the CDR3: TGCGCCAGCAGCGTGGGGCAGGGTTCTGAAAAACTGTTTTTT. Variable domain in full (rest from reference TRBV5-1 and TRBJ1-4): KAGVTQTPRYLIKTRGQQVTLSCSPISGHRSVSWYQQTPGQGLQFLFEYFSETQRNKGNFPGRFSGRQFSNSRSEMNVSTLELGDSALYLCASSVGQGSEKLFFGSGTQLSVL.